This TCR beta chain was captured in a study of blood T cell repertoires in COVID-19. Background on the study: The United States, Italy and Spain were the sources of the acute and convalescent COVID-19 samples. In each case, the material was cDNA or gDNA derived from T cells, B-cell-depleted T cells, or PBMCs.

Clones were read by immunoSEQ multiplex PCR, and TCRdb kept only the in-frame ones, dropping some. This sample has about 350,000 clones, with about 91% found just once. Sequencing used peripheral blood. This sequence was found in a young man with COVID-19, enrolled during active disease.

This CDR3 reads CSVGEPGASYEQYF. In nucleotides, the CDR3 is TGCAGCGTTGGAGAACCAGGGGCCTCCTACGAGCAGTACTTC. The chain links TRBV29-1 to TRBJ2-7; TRBD1 is a possible D gene (6 bases). Germline CDR1 reads SQVTM; CDR2 reads ANQGSEA. The CDR3 is made up of 14 amino acids. Trimming cost V 4 bases and J 0 bases, with 13 bases left between them.